What follows are 30 T cell receptor beta chains derived from one specimen sequenced in a study of PD-1 blockade in classical Hodgkin lymphoma. Using immunoSEQ multiplex PCR, the repertoire was profiled, and TCRdb retains in-frame clones only, with some absent. Of some 31,000 clones detected, roughly 70% appear once; the ten largest clones hold around 15%. The patients all showed relapse after autologous stem cell transplantation, while their brentuximab vedotin exposure varied. The starting material was peripheral blood mononuclear cells (PBMCs), obtained before the second cycle of nivolumab. The receptors shown here come from a human donor with classical Hodgkin lymphoma.

This chain connects TRBV2 to TRBJ2-1; D not certain. V gave up 6 bases and J gave up 9 bases, with 15 bases separating them. Germline V gives CDR1 SNHLY, CDR2 FYNNEI. The CDR3 runs 13 residues. CDR3 region: CASSPNPFGEQFF. DNA for the CDR3: TGTGCCAGCAGCCCTAACCCCTTCGGTGAGCAGTTCTTC. The variable domain in full, with the rest retrieved from reference TRBV2 and TRBJ2-1, is EPEVTQTPSHQVTQMGQEVILRCVPISNHLYFYWYRQILGQKVEFLVSFYNNEISEKSEIFDDQFSVERPDGSNFTLKIRSTKLEDSAMYFCASSPNPFGEQFFGPGTRLTVL.

This chain uses TRBV9 with TRBJ2-7, with a possible D match to TRBD2 (6 bases). The CDR3 extends over 15 amino acids. The germline gives CDR1 SGDLS, CDR2 YYNGEE. Trimming removed 0 bases at V and 7 bases at J, with 17 bases between. The CDR3 here is CASSVGVEGSREQYF. The CDR3 nucleotides read TGTGCCAGCAGCGTAGGGGTGGAGGGGTCCAGGGAGCAGTACTTC. Complete variable domain (other parts from reference TRBV9 and TRBJ2-7): DSGVTQTPKHLITATGQRVTLRCSPRSGDLSVYWYQQSLDQGLQFLIQYYNGEERAKGNILERFSAQQFPDLHSELNLSSLELGDSALYFCASSVGVEGSREQYFGPGTRLTVT.

The V gene is TRBV4-3, the J gene TRBJ1-2; D is uncertain. The CDR3 is made up of 13 amino acids. The ends were cut back, 1 base at V and 4 bases at J, with 7 bases in the middle. Looked up from germline, CDR1 is LGHNA and CDR2 is YSLEER. The CDR3 reads CASSQGGGYGYTF. CDR3 sequence (DNA): TGCGCCAGCAGCCAAGGGGGAGGCTATGGCTACACCTTC.

The CDR3 loop is CASSVTPTSPLHF. CDR3 in DNA: TGTGCCAGCAGCGTAACCCCTACCTCACCCCTCCACTTT. The rearrangement uses TRBV9 and TRBJ1-6, with D unresolved. The ends were cut back, 1 base at V and 10 bases at J, with 9 bases in the middle. The CDR3 spans 13 residues. Germline values: CDR1 SGDLS, CDR2 YYNGEE.

The chain combines TRBV7-9 with TRBJ1-2, with TRBD1 identical over 9 bases. There are 15 residues in the CDR3. CDR1 and CDR2 from the germline V gene are SEHNR and FQNEAQ (reference sequence). V shed 5 bases, J shed 3 bases, and the junction held 7 bases outside the gene matches. CDR3 in DNA: TGTGCCAGCAGCAAACAGGGGGCGAGTTACTATGGCTACACCTTC. It yields the protein CASSKQGASYYGYTF.

V usage is TRBV5-4 and J usage is TRBJ2-2; D gene unclear. Germline V gene data show CDR1 as SGHNT and CDR2 as YYREEE (reference sequence). The ends were cut back, 3 bases at V and 3 bases at J, with 3 bases in the middle. The length of the CDR3 is 12 residues. The CDR3 DNA reads TGTGCCAGCAGCTGGGACACCGGGGAGCTGTTTTTT. Translating gives CASSWDTGELFF.

V gene TRBV28 combines with J gene TRBJ2-7; TRBD2 matches 8 bases. This CDR3 spans 14 amino acids. V shed 7 bases and J 2 bases; nucleotides not matched to a gene: 7. The germline V gene encodes CDR1 MDHEN and CDR2 SYDVKM. The DNA of the CDR3 is TGTGCCAGCAATGAGCGGGGGCCCCCCTACGAGCAGTACTTC. Amino acid sequence: CASNERGPPYEQYF. Looking up the rest from reference TRBV28 and TRBJ2-7 gives the full variable domain: DVKVTQSSRYLVKRTGEKVFLECVQDMDHENMFWYRQDPGLGLRLIYFSYDVKMKEKGDIPEGYSVSREKKERFSLILESASTNQTSMYLCASNERGPPYEQYFGPGTRLTVT.

This clone was seen a handful of times. The rearrangement links TRBV5-1 to TRBJ1-2, with 10 bases identical to TRBD1. This CDR3 contains 15 residues. Germline V gene sequence: CDR1 SGHRS, CDR2 YFSETQ. Losses at the gene ends were 2 bases for V and 4 bases for J; bases not matched to a gene: 5. The CDR3 is CASSLETGGGYGYTF. CDR3 nucleotides: TGCGCCAGCAGCTTAGAGACAGGGGGCGGCTATGGCTACACCTTC.

This clone turned up a few times. The rearrangement links TRBV5-4 to TRBJ1-1; 12 bases map to TRBD1. Germline V gene data show CDR1 as SGHNT and CDR2 as YYREEE (reference sequence). The CDR3 sequence is 13 residues long. V was pared by 5 bases and J by 5 bases, with 1 base of the junction left unmatched. The CDR3 reads CASRGQGATEAFF. In DNA, the CDR3 is TGTGCCAGCAGGGGACAGGGGGCAACTGAAGCTTTCTTT.

This chain uses TRBV29-1 with TRBJ1-5; D is possibly TRBD1 (6 bases). The V gene lost 4 bases and the J gene lost 6 bases, with 13 bases spanning the gap. The germline V gene has CDR1 SQVTM and CDR2 ANQGSEA. The CDR3 is 13 amino acids. The CDR3 protein is CSVGQGQGQPQHF. The CDR3 bases are TGCAGCGTTGGGCAGGGACAAGGTCAGCCCCAGCATTTT. Drawing the rest from reference TRBV29-1 and TRBJ1-5, the complete variable domain is SAVISQKPSRDICQRGTSLTIQCQVDSQVTMMFWYRQQPGQSLTLIATANQGSEATYESGFVIDKFPISRPNLTFSTLTVSNMSPEDSSIYLCSVGQGQGQPQHFGDGTRLSIL.

J is TRBJ1-2 and V is TRBV7-9; TRBD1 is a possible D gene (5 bases). Germline loops: CDR1 SEHNR, CDR2 FQNEAQ (reference sequence). V lost 5 bases to trimming and J lost 6 bases, with 10 bases between them. This CDR3 has 12 amino acids. DNA for the CDR3: TGTGCCAGCAGCCCTTACAGGAATGGCTACACCTTC. It translates to CASSPYRNGYTF.

The genes are TRBV27 and TRBJ1-1; D gene uncertain. CDR1 is MNHEY and CDR2 is SMNVEV in the germline V gene (reference sequence). Deletions cut 4 bases from V and 6 bases from J, with 12 bases between. The CDR3 loop spans 13 amino acids. DNA for the CDR3: TGTGCCAGCAGTTCCCCCCCTGGGCCTGAAGCTTTCTTT. This gives the protein CASSSPPGPEAFF.

This clone was recorded a few times. The V and J genes are TRBV28 and TRBJ2-3; D may be TRBD2 (6 bases). The V gene's germline CDR1 is MDHEN and CDR2 SYDVKM. Trimming stripped 1 base from V and 4 bases from J, with 18 bases between. The CDR3 sequence is 17 residues long. The CDR3 region is CASSLLMGRGPADTQYF. For the CDR3, the DNA is TGTGCCAGCAGTTTATTGATGGGGCGGGGTCCCGCAGATACGCAGTATTTT.

This rearrangement joins TRBV11-2 to TRBJ2-3; 8 bases agree with TRBD2. V lost 4 bases and J lost 6; bases outside the gene matches: 6. Germline V lookup: CDR1 SGHAT, CDR2 FQNNGV. This CDR3 spans 14 amino acids. CDR3 sequence: CASSSGTRIDTQYF. DNA for the CDR3: TGTGCCAGCAGCTCTGGGACTAGAATTGATACGCAGTATTTT.

CDR3 residues: CASKTGNTEAFF. In nucleotides, the CDR3 is TGTGCCAGCAAGACAGGGAACACTGAAGCTTTCTTT. This chain joins TRBV19 and TRBJ1-1; perhaps TRBD1 as D (6 bases). The V end was cut by 9 bases, the J end by 1 base, with 9 bases between. Germline assignment: CDR1 LNHDA and CDR2 SQIVND (reference sequence). This CDR3 contains 12 residues.

The rearrangement uses TRBV19 and TRBJ2-3, with D possibly matching TRBD1 (6 bases). Trimming took 3 bases from V and 0 from J, leaving 10 bases between them. The CDR3 extends over 15 amino acids. Germline CDR1 and CDR2: LNHDA and SQIVND (reference sequence). The CDR3 DNA reads as TGTGCCAGTAGTATTCAGGGGTCTAGCACAGATACGCAGTATTTT. The encoded protein is CASSIQGSSTDTQYF.

This clone was detected only a few times. This chain connects TRBV4-1 to TRBJ2-1, with TRBD2 matching over 9 bases. CDR1 and CDR2 (germline): MGHRA, YSYEKL. The length of the CDR3 is 15 residues. Trimming cost V 1 base and J 5 bases; bases outside gene matches: 3. The CDR3 DNA sequence: TGCGCCAGCAGCCAAGTGGTAGCGGGGGACAATGAGCAGTTCTTC. Translating gives CASSQVVAGDNEQFF.

The chain employs TRBV2 and TRBJ2-1, with 9 bases identical to TRBD2. CDR1 and CDR2 from the germline V gene are SNHLY and FYNNEI. After removal of 1 base from V and 2 bases from J, the junction contained 0 bases not matched to a gene. The CDR3 has 15 residues. The CDR3 region is CASSEGGGAYNEQFF. DNA of the CDR3: TGTGCCAGCAGTGAAGGCGGGGGGGCCTACAATGAGCAGTTCTTC.

The genes are TRBV6-1 and TRBJ2-7; D possibly matches TRBD1 or TRBD2 (5 bases each). This CDR3 is built from 13 residues. CDR1 MNHNS and CDR2 SASEGT come from the germline V gene. Trimming shortened V by 6 bases and J by 2 bases, and 11 bases separated the two germline ends. Here the CDR3 reads CASSRWGTYEQYV. CDR3 coding DNA: TGTGCCAGCAGCAGGTGGGGGACCTACGAGCAGTACGTC.

The V and J genes are TRBV28 and TRBJ1-4; D not resolved. Trimming took off 6 bases at V and 8 bases at J, with 7 bases between the two ends. There are 11 residues in the CDR3. Germline V gene sequence: CDR1 MDHEN, CDR2 SYDVKM. The CDR3 DNA sequence: TGTGCCAGCAGGGTGACAGAAAAACTGTTTTTT. Translating it yields CASRVTEKLFF.

The rearrangement links TRBV5-4 to TRBJ2-5; 7 bases map to TRBD2. The germline V gene has CDR1 SGHNT and CDR2 YYREEE (reference sequence). The ends lost 5 bases at V and 5 bases at J; junction bases unmatched: 12. The CDR3 is 15 amino acids. CDR3 DNA: TGTGCCAGCAGGGACCAGCGGGGCACCCAGGAGACCCAGTACTTC. Amino acid sequence: CASRDQRGTQETQYF.

The rearrangement links TRBV28 to TRBJ2-7; D may be TRBD1 (6 bases). Germline lookup yields CDR1 MDHEN and CDR2 SYDVKM. Trimming stripped 5 bases from V and 3 bases from J, with 11 bases between. The CDR3 consists of 13 residues. Here the CDR3 reads CASSIRGFYEQYF. CDR3 nucleotides: TGTGCCAGCAGTATCAGGGGCTTCTACGAGCAGTACTTC.

The rearrangement joins TRBV7-9 to TRBJ1-1, with TRBD1 identical over 10 bases. This CDR3 is built from 15 residues. Germline V CDR1 and CDR2: SEHNR, FQNEAQ (reference sequence). J gave up 5 bases and V 4 bases, and 7 bases lay outside the gene matches. In DNA, the CDR3 is TGTGCCAGCAGCTCCCCGGGACAGGGGACGACTGAAGCTTTCTTT. Protein product: CASSSPGQGTTEAFF.

J is TRBJ2-3 and V is TRBV2, with 10 bases lining up with TRBD2. After removal of 4 bases from V and 5 bases from J, the junction contained 6 bases not matched to a gene. Germline CDR1 and CDR2: SNHLY and FYNNEI. The CDR3 loop spans 15 amino acids. This CDR3 is CASSVSGGNIDTQYF. The DNA for the CDR3 is TGTGCCAGCAGTGTTAGCGGGGGGAATATAGATACGCAGTATTTT.

The V and J genes are TRBV6-6 and TRBJ2-7; D is unclear. Trimming pared 6 bases from V and 5 bases from J, leaving 14 bases between. This CDR3 comprises 13 residues. Germline V gene data show CDR1 as MNHNY and CDR2 as SVGAGI (reference sequence). CDR3 residues: CASSQTMGHEQYF. Here the CDR3 DNA reads TGTGCCAGCAGCCAGACAATGGGTCACGAGCAGTACTTC.

As to this clone: Lacking the conserved final phenylalanine or tryptophan, this CDR3 likely reflects a read error. No DNA is shown, since the ends of the CDR3 on it are uncertain; the CDR3 is the one TCRdb lists. V gene TRBV6-5 combines with J gene TRBJ2-3; the table's D call TRBD1 went unverified against the DNA. Germline values: CDR1 MNHEY, CDR2 SVGAGI. A total of 10 residues make up the CDR3, ends included. The CDR3 loop is CASTEKDRGM.

The table lists this clone with a count of one. This chain uses TRBV27 with TRBJ2-5; D is unresolved. The CDR3 is 17 residues long. The germline V gene encodes CDR1 MNHEY and CDR2 SMNVEV (reference sequence). The V and J ends lost 2 bases and 2 bases respectively, with 18 bases between them. The CDR3 loop reads CASSLGRTKSVQETQYF. In DNA, the CDR3 is TGTGCCAGCAGTTTAGGTCGAACAAAAAGCGTTCAAGAGACCCAGTACTTC.

This clone came up a few times. The CDR3 nucleotides read TGTGCCATCCGGGACATCGGAGGGTCACCCCTCCACTTT. Amino acid sequence: CAIRDIGGSPLHF. The rearrangement uses TRBV10-3 and TRBJ1-6, with a weak D call TRBD1 (6 bases). This CDR3 has 13 amino acids. Looked up from germline, CDR1 is ENHRY and CDR2 is SYGVKD. Trimming took off 8 bases at V and 10 bases at J, with 15 bases between the two ends.

This clone was recorded a few times. The chain recombines TRBV28 with TRBJ2-7; the match to TRBD1 covers 9 bases. The CDR3 consists of 15 residues. The germline gives CDR1 MDHEN, CDR2 SYDVKM. V lost 5 bases, J lost 5 bases, and 10 bases stayed unmatched. CDR3 in DNA: TGTGCCAGCAGTCCCCGACAGGGGGTAGCTGACGAGCAGTACGTC. Translating gives CASSPRQGVADEQYV.

The CDR3: CASSPRGSGYQPQHF. CDR3 sequence (DNA): TGTGCCAGTAGTCCAAGGGGGAGTGGGTACCAGCCCCAGCATTTT. The chain joins TRBV19 to TRBJ1-5; D may be TRBD1 (6 bases). This CDR3 has 15 amino acids. CDR1 is LNHDA, CDR2 SQIVND, per germline (reference sequence). V lost 5 bases to trimming and J lost 7 bases, with 18 bases between them.